The 10 T cell receptor beta chains reported below all come from one sample, sequenced in a study of response to subunit inactivated influenza vaccine. Via MiXCR, TCRdb re-called the RT-PCR reads, giving one row per CDR3 protein. In the table there are hundreds of thousands of distinct CDR3 sequences, 10% to 15% of which are singletons. The starting material was PBMCs from blood, obtained 45 days after vaccination. These receptors all come from a man aged 50 to 60 who received an inactivated influenza vaccine.

The J gene is TRBJ2-4, the V gene TRBV4-2; 9 bases are a match to TRBD2. The germline CDR1 and CDR2 sequences are LGHNA and YNFKEQ. The V gene end was trimmed by 1 base and the J gene end by 7 bases; junction bases not matched to a gene: 5. There are 15 residues in the CDR3. The CDR3 is CASSQGLAGPNIQYF. Written as DNA, the CDR3 is TGTGCCAGCAGCCAAGGTCTAGCGGGGCCTAACATTCAGTACTTC.

Notes on this clonotype: A much larger clone lies one base from this, so it may be a read error. J is TRBJ1-2 and V is TRBV12-3 or TRBV12-4; D unclear. The CDR3 spans 13 residues. The CDR3 DNA reads as TGTGCCTGCAGTTCGTTAGAAAACTATGGCTACACCTTC. The encoded protein is CACSSLENYGYTF.

In this sample, this clonotype turned up a few times. CDR3 residues: CASSPNLPPGNTIYF. DNA for the CDR3: TGTGCCAGCAGTCCTAACCTACCCCCTGGAAACACCATATATTTT. The chain uses TRBV6-1 and TRBJ1-3; D not resolved. CDR3 length: 15 residues. The ends were cut back, 5 bases at V and 2 bases at J, with 13 bases in the middle. Germline-derived CDR1 and CDR2 are MNHNS and SASEGT.

Many counts were recorded for this clonotype. V gene TRBV6-1 combines with J gene TRBJ2-1; 11 bases match TRBD2. V lost 8 bases and J lost 9; bases outside the gene matches: 9. Germline CDR1 is MNHNS and CDR2 is SASEGT. CDR3 size: 14 residues. The CDR3: CASSDSGRGGEQFF. CDR3 sequence (DNA): TGTGCCAGCTCCGATAGCGGGAGGGGCGGTGAGCAGTTCTTC.

The chain joins TRBV7-2 to TRBJ2-7, with D unclear. CDR3 size: 14 residues. Trimming pared 1 base from V and 0 bases from J, leaving 7 bases between. Germline CDR1 is SGHTA and CDR2 is FQGNSA. In DNA, the CDR3 is TGTGCCAGCAGCTTAGAACAGCCCTCCTACGAGCAGTACTTC. Its protein product is CASSLEQPSYEQYF.

The chain recombines TRBV21-1 with TRBJ1-5; the D call in the table, TRBD1, was not verified against the DNA. TRBV21-1 is labeled a pseudogene. The CDR3 totals 19 residues. This chain's CDR3 is CASSITGTETPYSNQPQHF. The CDR3 DNA follows: TGTGCCAGCAGCATAACCGGGACGGAAACGCCCTATAGCAATCAGCCCCAGCATTTT.

The sample holds many counts of this clonotype. The chain is built from TRBV5-6 and TRBJ1-5, with unresolved D. This CDR3 spans 16 amino acids. Trimming removed 0 bases from V and 0 bases from J, with 10 bases in between. CDR1 is SGHDT, CDR2 YYEEEE, per germline. The CDR3 DNA follows: TGTGCCAGCAGCTTGGCCGCCAGCAATAGCAATCAGCCCCAGCATTTT. Translated: CASSLAASNSNQPQHF. Filled out from reference TRBV5-6 and TRBJ1-5, the complete variable domain reads DAGVTQSPTHLIKTRGQQVTLRCSPKSGHDTVSWYQQALGQGPQFIFQYYEEEERQRGNFPDRFSGHQFPNYSSELNVNALLLGDSALYLCASSLAASNSNQPQHFGDGTRLSIL.

The chain links TRBV5-1 to TRBJ2-2; D is ambiguous. The germline V and J ends were trimmed by 0 bases and 4 bases, with 13 bases remaining between them. This CDR3 contains 16 residues. The germline gives CDR1 SGHRS, CDR2 YFSETQ. CDR3 region: CASSLAGLSFTGELFF. The CDR3 DNA sequence: TGCGCCAGCAGCTTGGCCGGGCTATCCTTCACCGGGGAGCTGTTTTTT.

This chain links TRBV4-3 with TRBJ2-1; 9 bases match TRBD2. Trimming removed 1 base from V and 8 bases from J; junction bases left unmatched: 6. The CDR3 is made up of 15 amino acids. Germline V gene sequence: CDR1 LGHNA, CDR2 YSLEER. The CDR3 is CASSQGGGAGDEQFF. The CDR3 coding sequence is TGCGCCAGCAGCCAAGGCGGGGGGGCCGGCGATGAGCAGTTCTTC.

This clonotype occurred a few times. The chain is built from TRBV4-2 and TRBJ1-6; D is ambiguous. V was cut by 2 bases and J by 9 bases, with 8 bases left in between. Germline V gene lookup returns CDR1 LGHNA and CDR2 YNFKEQ. CDR3 length: 13 amino acids. CDR3 in amino acids: CASSQYEGSPLHF. CDR3 in DNA: TGTGCCAGCAGCCAATACGAAGGTTCACCCCTCCACTTT.